This T cell receptor beta chain was retrieved from a study of cytomegalovirus exposure and HLA in healthy donors. Germline assignment: CDR1 SGHAT and CDR2 FQNNGV. CDR3 length equals 14 residues. V lost 4 bases and J lost 4, with 13 bases in between. The PCR made use of 60 Vbeta and 13 Jbeta primers. This table comes from immunoSEQ multiplex PCR, and its TCRdb copy is limited to in-frame clones, with some not included. In the table there are around 99,000 clones, roughly 70% of which are singletons. The sequenced sample consisted of PBMCs. The sequence derives from a woman aged 70-85 years in good health and CMV-seropositive. The chain has TRBV11-2 and TRBJ1-1; a possible D gene is TRBD1 (5 bases). CDR3 region: CASSSLLQGTEAFF. DNA for the CDR3: TGTGCCAGCAGCTCCCTTCTCCAGGGCACTGAAGCTTTCTTT. The complete variable domain, with remaining parts taken from reference TRBV11-2 and TRBJ1-1, reads EAGVAQSPRYKIIEKRQSVAFWCNPISGHATLYWYQQILGQGPKLLIQFQNNGVVDDSQLPKDRFSAERLKGVDSTLKIQPAKLEDSAVYLCASSSLLQGTEAFFGQGTRLTVV.